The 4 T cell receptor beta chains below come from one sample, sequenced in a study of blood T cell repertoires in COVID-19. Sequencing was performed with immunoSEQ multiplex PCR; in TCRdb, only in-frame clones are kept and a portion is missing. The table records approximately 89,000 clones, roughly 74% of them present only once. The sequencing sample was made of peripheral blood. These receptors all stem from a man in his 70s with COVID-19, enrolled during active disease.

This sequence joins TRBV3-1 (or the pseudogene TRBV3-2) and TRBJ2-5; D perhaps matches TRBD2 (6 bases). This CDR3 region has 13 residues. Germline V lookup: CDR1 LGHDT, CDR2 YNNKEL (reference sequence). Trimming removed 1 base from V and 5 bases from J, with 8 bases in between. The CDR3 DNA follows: TGTGCCAGCAGCCAAGGGGGACTGGAGACCCAGTACTTC. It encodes CASSQGGLETQYF.

As DNA, the CDR3 is TGTGCCAGCAGTGGGACAGCCTTCTATGGCTACACCTTC. Protein: CASSGTAFYGYTF. This rearrangement joins TRBV27 to TRBJ1-2, with TRBD1 matching over 7 bases. V shed 5 bases, J shed 4 bases, and the junction held 4 bases outside the gene matches. Germline V gene sequence: CDR1 MNHEY, CDR2 SMNVEV (reference sequence). This CDR3 has 13 amino acids.

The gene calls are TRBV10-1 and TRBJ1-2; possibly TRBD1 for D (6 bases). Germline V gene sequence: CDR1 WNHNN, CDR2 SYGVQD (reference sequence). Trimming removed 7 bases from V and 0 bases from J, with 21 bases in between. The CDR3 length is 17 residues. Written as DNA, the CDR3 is TGCGCCAGCACTGGGACCCAGGGGTCAAAAGCTAACTATGGCTACACCTTC. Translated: CASTGTQGSKANYGYTF.

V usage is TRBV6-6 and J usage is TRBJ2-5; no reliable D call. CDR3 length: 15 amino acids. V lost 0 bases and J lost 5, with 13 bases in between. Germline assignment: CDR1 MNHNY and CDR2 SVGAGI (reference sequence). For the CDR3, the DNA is TGTGCCAGCAGTTACTCGACCCTTACCGGGGAGACCCAGTACTTC. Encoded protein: CASSYSTLTGETQYF.